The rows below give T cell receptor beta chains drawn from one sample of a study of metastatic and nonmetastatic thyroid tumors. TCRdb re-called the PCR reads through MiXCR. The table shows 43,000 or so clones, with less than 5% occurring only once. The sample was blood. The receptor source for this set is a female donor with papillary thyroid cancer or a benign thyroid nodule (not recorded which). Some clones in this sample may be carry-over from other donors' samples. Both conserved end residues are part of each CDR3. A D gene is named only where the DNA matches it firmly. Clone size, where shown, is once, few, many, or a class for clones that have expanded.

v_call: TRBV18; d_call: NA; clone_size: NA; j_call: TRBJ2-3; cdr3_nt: TGTGCCAGCTCACCACCGAACACAGACACGCAGTATTTT; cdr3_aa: CASSPPNTDTQYF
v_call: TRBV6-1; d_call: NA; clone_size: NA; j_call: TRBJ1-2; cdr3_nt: TGTGCCAGCAGTGAAGCGCTTCACGGTGCGGGTAACTATGGCTACACCTTC; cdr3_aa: CASSEALHGAGNYGYTF
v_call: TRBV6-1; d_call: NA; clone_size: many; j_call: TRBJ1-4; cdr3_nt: TGTGCCAGCAGTGAAAAGGGGGAAGGGAGTGAAAAACTGTTTTTT; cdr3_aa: CASSEKGEGSEKLFF
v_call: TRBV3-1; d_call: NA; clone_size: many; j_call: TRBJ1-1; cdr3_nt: TGTGCCAGCAGCGGGGGGCGTCTACTAAACACTGAAGCTTTCTTT; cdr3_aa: CASSGGRLLNTEAFF
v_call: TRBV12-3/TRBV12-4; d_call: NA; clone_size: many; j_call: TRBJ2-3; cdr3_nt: TGTGCCAGCAGCCCTGGACCCCCCTTTCCAGATACGCAGTATTTT; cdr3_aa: CASSPGPPFPDTQYF
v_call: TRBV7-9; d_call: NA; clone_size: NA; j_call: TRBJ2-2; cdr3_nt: TGTGCCAGCAGCTTGTTGATTAACACCGGGGAGCTGTTTTTT; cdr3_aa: CASSLLINTGELFF
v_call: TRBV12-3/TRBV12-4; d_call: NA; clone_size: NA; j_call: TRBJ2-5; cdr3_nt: TGTGCCAGCAGTTCCCTAGCTGGAGAGACCCAGTACTTC; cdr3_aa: CASSSLAGETQYF
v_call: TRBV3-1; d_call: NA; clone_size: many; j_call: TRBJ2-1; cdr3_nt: TGTGCCAGCAGCCCCTACAATGAGCAGTTCTTC; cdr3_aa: CASSPYNEQFF
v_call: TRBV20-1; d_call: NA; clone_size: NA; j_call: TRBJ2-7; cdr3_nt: TGCAGTGCTAAGTTCTCGGGTAGCCGAAACTCCTACGAGCAGTACTTC; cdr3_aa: CSAKFSGSRNSYEQYF
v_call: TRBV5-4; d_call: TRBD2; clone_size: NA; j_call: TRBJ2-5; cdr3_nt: TGTGCCAGCAGCTTGGTAGCGGGAGGGCCGACGGAGACCCAGTACTTC; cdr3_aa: CASSLVAGGPTETQYF
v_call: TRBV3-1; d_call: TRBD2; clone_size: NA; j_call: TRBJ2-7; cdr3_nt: TGTGCCAGCAGCGAACAAGCGGGAGGGGGCAAGCAGTACTTC; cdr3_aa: CASSEQAGGGKQYF
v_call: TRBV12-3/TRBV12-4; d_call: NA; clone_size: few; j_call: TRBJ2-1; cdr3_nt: TGTGCCAGCAGTGGACAGAGCTCCTACAATGAGCAGTTCTTC; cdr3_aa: CASSGQSSYNEQFF
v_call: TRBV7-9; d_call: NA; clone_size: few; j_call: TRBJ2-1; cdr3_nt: TGTGCCAGCAGCTTAGGTGGGGCGAATGAGCAGTTCTTC; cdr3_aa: CASSLGGANEQFF
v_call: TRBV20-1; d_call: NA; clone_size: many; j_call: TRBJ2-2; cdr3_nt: TGCAGTGCCATGACACGGGCAGGCACCGGGACGCTGTTTTTT; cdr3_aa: CSAMTRAGTGTLFF
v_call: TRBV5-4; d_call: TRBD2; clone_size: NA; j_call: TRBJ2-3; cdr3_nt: TGTGCCAGCAGCCCTGGGGCAGGAGCGGGAGGTGCATATACGCAGTATTTT; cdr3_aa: CASSPGAGAGGAYTQYF
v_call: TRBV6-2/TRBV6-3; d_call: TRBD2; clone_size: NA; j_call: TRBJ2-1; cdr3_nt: TGCGCCAATGGAATAGCGGGAGGTCGTGAGCAGTTCTTC; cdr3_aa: CANGIAGGREQFF
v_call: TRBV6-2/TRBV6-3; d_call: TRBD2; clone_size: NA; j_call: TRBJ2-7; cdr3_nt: TGTGCCAGCAGTTACCCTAGCGGGAGAGGCGAGCAGTACTTC; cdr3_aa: CASSYPSGRGEQYF
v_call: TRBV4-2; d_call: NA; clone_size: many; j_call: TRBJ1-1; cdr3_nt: TGTGCCAGCAGCCGAGACACCTACACTGAAGCTTTCTTT; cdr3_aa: CASSRDTYTEAFF
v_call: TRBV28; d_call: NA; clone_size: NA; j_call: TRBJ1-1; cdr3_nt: TGTGCCAGCACCTTCTATTTCCGGGGCGGGTGCACTGAAGCTTTCTTT; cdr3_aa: CASTFYFRGGCTEAFF
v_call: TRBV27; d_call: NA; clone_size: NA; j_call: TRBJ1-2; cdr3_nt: TGTGCCAGCAGTTTACATTCTTCCCAAAAGCTACACTTC; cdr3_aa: CASSLHSSQKLHF
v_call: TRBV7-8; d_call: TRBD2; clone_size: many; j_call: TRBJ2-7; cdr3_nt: TGTGCCAGCAGCTTAGGCGGGGGGCAGGGCTACGAGCAGTACTTC; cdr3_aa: CASSLGGGQGYEQYF
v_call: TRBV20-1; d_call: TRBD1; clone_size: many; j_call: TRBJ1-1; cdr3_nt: TGCAGTGCTAGAGGGCAGGGGGCGAAGGCTTTCTTT; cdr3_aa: CSARGQGAKAFF
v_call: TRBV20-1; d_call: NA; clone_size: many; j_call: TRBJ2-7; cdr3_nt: TGCAGTGCTAGAGAGGCAGGGGCGGTTGGAGAGCAGTACTTC; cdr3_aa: CSAREAGAVGEQYF
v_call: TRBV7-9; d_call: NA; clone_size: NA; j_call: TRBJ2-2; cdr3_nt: TGTGCCATCAGCTTAGGAACTGGCTGGGAGAGGAACACCGGGGAGCTGTTTTTT; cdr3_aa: CAISLGTGWERNTGELFF
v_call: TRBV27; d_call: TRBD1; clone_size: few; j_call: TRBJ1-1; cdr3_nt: TGTGCCAGCACACAGGGGATGATGGACACTGAAGCTTTTTTT; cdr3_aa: CASTQGMMDTEAFF
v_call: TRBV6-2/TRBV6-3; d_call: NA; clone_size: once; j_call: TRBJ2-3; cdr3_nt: TGTGCCAGCAAGGGGCGTGGCACAGATACGCAGTATTTT; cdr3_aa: CASKGRGTDTQYF
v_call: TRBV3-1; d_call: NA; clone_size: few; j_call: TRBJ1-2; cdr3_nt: TGTGCCAGCAGCCAAGAAAGGTGGGCCTATGGCTACACCTTC; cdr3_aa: CASSQERWAYGYTF
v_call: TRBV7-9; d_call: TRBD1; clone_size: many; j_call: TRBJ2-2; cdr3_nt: TGTGCCAACAGCTTACGGTCCGGGACAGGGGTGACCGGGGAGCTGTTTTTT; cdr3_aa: CANSLRSGTGVTGELFF